Below, one T cell receptor (beta chain) is given with its context. CDR1 is SNHLY, CDR2 FYNNEI, per germline. The CDR3 totals 15 residues. Unmatched junction bases numbered 5, after V lost 1 base and J lost 9 bases. The data derive from a study of Ad26.COV2.S vaccination and SARS-CoV-2 variants. Here immunoSEQ multiplex PCR was the method, and the copy in TCRdb shows in-frame clones only, minus some. The sample shows a few hundred thousand clones, around 89% of them seen only once. As to treatment: roughly 18 received Ad26.COV2.S at low or high dose, single or two shots; 5 received placebo; per-sample allocation not given. On day 63 after the first injection, vaccine and placebo recipients gave samples.

The source material was peripheral blood, sampled in a trial of Ad26.COV2.S vaccine versus placebo. The receptor was derived from a person between 18 and 59 years old who received the Ad26.COV2.S COVID-19 vaccine or a placebo. This chain uses TRBV2 with TRBJ1-6; TRBD1 matches at 8 bases. The chain's CDR3 is CASSEVGTGTSPLHF. DNA of the CDR3: TGTGCCAGCAGTGAAGTCGGGACAGGCACTTCACCCCTCCACTTT.